The 28 T cell receptor beta chains presented below share a single source sample, sequenced in a study of neoadjuvant anti-PD-1 for oral cavity cancer. Regarding time point: after neoadjuvant nivolumab, at surgical resection. Assay used: immunoSEQ multiplex PCR; TCRdb lists only in-frame clones, some missing. Of tens of thousands of clones in the sample, about nine tenths were seen once. Material: PBMCs, obtained after nivolumab (anti-PD-1) treatment. Receptor source: a person aged 40 to 85 with oral cavity squamous cell carcinoma.

The sample holds one count of this clone. V gene TRBV27 combines with J gene TRBJ2-7, with D perhaps TRBD2 (6 bases). Germline-derived CDR1 and CDR2 are MNHEY and SMNVEV (reference sequence). This CDR3 is built from 15 residues. V lost 5 bases, J lost 2 bases, and 16 bases lay in between. The CDR3 loop is CASSPYGGDPYEQYF. The CDR3 coding sequence is TGTGCCAGCAGTCCCTATGGCGGGGATCCCTACGAGCAGTACTTC.

This sequence joins TRBV12-5 and TRBJ1-4; 8 nucleotides align to TRBD1. The CDR3 sequence is 16 residues long. Germline V gene data show CDR1 as LGHNT and CDR2 as FRNRAP. The junction had 10 bases not matched to a gene; V was cut back by 6 bases and J by 4 bases. CDR3 nucleotides: TGTGCTAGTGGCCCTCCCAGGGGGCAGGGTAATGAAAAACTGTTTTTT. It specifies CASGPPRGQGNEKLFF.

The chain couples TRBV5-4 to TRBJ2-3; the match to TRBD2 covers 7 bases. V shed 4 bases, J shed 6 bases, and the junction held 8 bases outside the gene matches. Germline V gene lookup returns CDR1 SGHNT and CDR2 YYREEE (reference sequence). CDR3 length: 14 amino acids. CDR3 sequence reads: CASSLGTTRDTQYF. Here the CDR3 DNA reads TGTGCCAGCAGCCTCGGGACTACGAGGGATACGCAGTATTTT.

This rearrangement joins TRBV6-5 to TRBJ1-3, with unresolved D. Germline CDR1 is MNHEY and CDR2 is SVGAGI. Trimming cost V 5 bases and J 2 bases, with 10 bases left between them. There are 14 residues in the CDR3. The CDR3 protein is CASSRLPPGNTIYF. In nucleotides, the CDR3 is TGTGCCAGCAGTCGACTCCCCCCTGGAAACACCATATATTTT.

The chain combines TRBV4-2 with TRBJ1-1, with D maybe TRBD1 (5 bases). Germline CDR1 is LGHNA and CDR2 is YNFKEQ. CDR3 length: 14 amino acids. Trimming shortened V by 1 base and J by 6 bases, and 12 bases separated the two germline ends. This CDR3 is CASSQGTRGPEAFF. CDR3 nucleotide sequence: TGTGCCAGCAGCCAAGGGACGAGGGGACCTGAAGCTTTCTTT.

The chain joins TRBV11-2 to TRBJ2-1, with D hard to call. The CDR3 loop spans 11 amino acids. Per the germline V gene, CDR1 is SGHAT and CDR2 is FQNNGV. V was pared by 3 bases and J by 5 bases, with 2 bases between. CDR3: CASSFNNEQFF. The CDR3 coding sequence is TGTGCCAGCAGCTTCAACAATGAGCAGTTCTTC.

The rearrangement joins TRBV5-1 to TRBJ2-3; D is unresolved. Trimming shortened V by 0 bases and J by 2 bases, and 7 bases separated the two germline ends. The V gene's germline CDR1 is SGHRS and CDR2 YFSETQ. The CDR3 runs 14 residues. The CDR3 protein is CASSLVQLTDTQYF. For the CDR3, the DNA is TGCGCCAGCAGCTTGGTACAGCTCACAGATACGCAGTATTTT.

The chain employs TRBV10-3 and TRBJ2-7; 11 bases fit TRBD2. Germline CDR1 reads ENHRY; CDR2 reads SYGVKD. The CDR3 extends over 16 amino acids. The V segment lost 6 bases and the J segment 3 bases; nucleotides outside the gene matches: 10. CDR3 protein: CAISSPGLADYYEQYF. DNA for the CDR3: TGTGCCATCAGCTCGCCGGGACTAGCGGATTACTACGAGCAGTACTTC.

The rearrangement uses TRBV6-1 and TRBJ2-7; D is undetermined. Germline V gene lookup returns CDR1 MNHNS and CDR2 SASEGT. V was cut by 8 bases and J by 6 bases, with 17 bases left in between. The CDR3 is 13 amino acids. The CDR3 loop is CASRYSLGSEQYF. In DNA form, the CDR3 reads TGTGCCAGCCGGTATTCGTTGGGGTCCGAGCAGTACTTC.

The chain recombines TRBV9 with TRBJ1-2, with 7 bases fitting TRBD1. V gave up 0 bases and J gave up 4 bases; unmatched junction bases: 6. The length of the CDR3 is 15 residues. Germline CDR1 and CDR2: SGDLS and YYNGEE. CDR3 sequence: CASSVEPGGGYGYTF. The CDR3 coding sequence is TGTGCCAGCAGCGTAGAGCCAGGGGGGGGCTATGGCTACACCTTC. The variable domain in full, completed from reference TRBV9 and TRBJ1-2, reads DSGVTQTPKHLITATGQRVTLRCSPRSGDLSVYWYQQSLDQGLQFLIQYYNGEERAKGNILERFSAQQFPDLHSELNLSSLELGDSALYFCASSVEPGGGYGYTFGSGTRLTVV.

The rearrangement joins TRBV5-1 to TRBJ2-3; D is uncertain. The CDR3 has 13 residues. Germline CDR1 SGHRS, CDR2 YFSETQ. Trimming cost V 3 bases and J 2 bases, with 7 bases left between them. The CDR3 protein is CASSWGNTDTQYF. CDR3 sequence (DNA): TGCGCCAGCAGCTGGGGAAACACAGATACGCAGTATTTT.

This chain joins TRBV27 and TRBJ2-2, with D maybe TRBD1 (5 bases). The V end lost 5 bases, the J end lost 0 bases, and 7 bases lay between the germline ends. The CDR3 sequence is 14 residues long. Germline values: CDR1 MNHEY, CDR2 SMNVEV (reference sequence). In DNA, the CDR3 is TGTGCCAGCAGTCCGACAGCGAACACCGGGGAGCTGTTTTTT. Its protein product is CASSPTANTGELFF.

Comment on this clone: At one end the junction does not follow the germline gene, possibly because of a read error. The rearrangement joins TRBV7-7 to TRBJ2-1, with 10 bases aligning to TRBD2. The germline V gene encodes CDR1 SSHAT and CDR2 FNYEAQ (reference sequence). The CDR3 consists of 14 residues. CDR3 nucleotides: TGTGCTAGCAGCCCCACTAGCGGGGCCAATGAGCAGTTCTTC. Translated: CASSPTSGANEQFF.

V usage is TRBV7-2 and J usage is TRBJ2-7; TRBD1 might be the D (5 bases). V was pared by 1 base and J by 5 bases, with 12 bases between. The CDR3 sequence is 14 residues long. Germline-derived CDR1 and CDR2 are SGHTA and FQGNSA. This CDR3 is CASSLGWGEDEQYF. The CDR3 nucleotides are TGTGCCAGCAGCTTAGGCTGGGGCGAGGACGAGCAGTACTTC.

This clone was seen a single time. V is TRBV10-3 and J is TRBJ2-7; D gene uncertain. CDR1 ENHRY and CDR2 SYGVKD come from the germline V gene. Trimming left V 3 bases short and J 2 bases short, with 2 bases between. This CDR3 has 11 amino acids. The CDR3 region is CAISDTYEQYF. CDR3 coding DNA: TGTGCCATCAGTGATACCTACGAGCAGTACTTC.

The CDR3 bases are TGCGCCAGCAGCCAAGGGATCAGTTGGTTAATGACTGAAGCTTTCTTT. This gives the protein CASSQGISWLMTEAFF. This chain uses TRBV4-1 with TRBJ1-1; D gene unclear. Germline V gene sequence: CDR1 MGHRA, CDR2 YSYEKL. CDR3 length equals 16 residues. V shed 1 base and J shed 5 bases, with 17 bases lying between them.

The chain carries TRBV7-3 and TRBJ2-3; D gene unclear. Trimming removed 5 bases at V and 0 bases at J, with 9 bases between. CDR1 is SGHTA and CDR2 is FQGTGA in the germline V gene. The CDR3 totals 14 residues. CDR3 region: CASSKAGSTDTQYF. DNA of the CDR3: TGTGCCAGCAGCAAAGCAGGTAGCACAGATACGCAGTATTTT.

The chain employs TRBV4-1 and TRBJ1-4, with a tentative D call TRBD1 (5 bases). V was clipped by 4 bases and J by 2 bases, with 26 bases between them. This CDR3 comprises 20 residues. CDR1 is MGHRA and CDR2 is YSYEKL in the germline V gene. The CDR3 bases are TGCGCCAGCAGCCTCTTTGGAGGGATTTCCTTGGGGACGACTAATGAAAAACTGTTTTTT. This codes for CASSLFGGISLGTTNEKLFF.

This sequence joins TRBV27 and TRBJ2-6, with D unclear. The ends were cut back, 6 bases at V and 5 bases at J, with 14 bases in the middle. Germline values: CDR1 MNHEY, CDR2 SMNVEV (reference sequence). This CDR3 comprises 15 residues. The CDR3 DNA sequence: TGTGCCAGCAGAAGTGGGGAACGCTGGGCCAACGTCCTGACTTTC. Translation: CASRSGERWANVLTF.

This chain connects TRBV7-6 to TRBJ1-2; weak D call: TRBD1 (5 bases). Germline CDR1 and CDR2: SGHVS and FNYEAQ. The CDR3 has 16 amino acids. Deletions cut 5 bases from V and 2 bases from J, with 18 bases between. CDR3 sequence reads: CASSLGDGALNYGYTF. CDR3 sequence (DNA): TGTGCCAGCAGCCTAGGGGACGGAGCTCTGAACTATGGCTACACCTTC.

The chain employs TRBV2 and TRBJ2-7; the match to TRBD1 covers 10 bases. Germline values: CDR1 SNHLY, CDR2 FYNNEI. With 4 bases clipped from V and 3 bases from J, the junction kept 3 bases outside the gene matches. The CDR3 is 14 residues long. CDR3 in amino acids: CASSVRDRGYEQYF. The CDR3 DNA reads TGTGCCAGCAGTGTCCGGGACAGGGGCTACGAGCAGTACTTC.

The chain employs TRBV6-5 and TRBJ1-2; possible D gene TRBD1, 5 bases. Germline V CDR1 and CDR2: MNHEY, SVGAGI. Trimming took off 5 bases at V and 13 bases at J, with 23 bases between the two ends. The CDR3 has 14 residues. This CDR3 is CASSGLETGRRLTF. The CDR3 region has the DNA TGTGCCAGCAGTGGACTTGAAACAGGACGCAGGCTCACCTTC.

The rearrangement joins TRBV7-9 to TRBJ1-5; no clear D. Per the germline V gene, CDR1 is SEHNR and CDR2 is FQNEAQ (reference sequence). The CDR3 is 16 amino acids. V was clipped by 5 bases and J by 5 bases, with 19 bases between them. The CDR3 DNA reads as TGTGCCAGCAGCCCCCTCCGGATTGGGATACATCAGCCCCAGCATTTT. Translated, it gives CASSPLRIGIHQPQHF.

The chain employs TRBV7-9 and TRBJ2-5; perhaps TRBD1 as D (5 bases). The germline gives CDR1 SEHNR, CDR2 FQNEAQ (reference sequence). Trimming shortened V by 0 bases and J by 5 bases, and 10 bases separated the two germline ends. This CDR3 region has 14 residues. In nucleotides, the CDR3 is TGTGCCAGCAGCTTAGCGGTTGGGGCGGAGACCCAGTACTTC. This sequence encodes CASSLAVGAETQYF.

The J gene is TRBJ1-6, the V gene TRBV5-6, with TRBD1 matching over 9 bases. This CDR3 contains 16 residues. Unmatched junction bases numbered 11, after V lost 4 bases and J lost 9 bases. CDR1 and CDR2 (germline): SGHDT, YYEEEE. CDR3 sequence reads: CASSIDRGEFSSPLHF. In DNA form, the CDR3 reads TGTGCCAGCAGCATTGACAGGGGGGAATTCAGTTCACCCCTCCACTTT.

Concerning this clone: No DNA is shown, since the ends of the CDR3 on it are uncertain; the CDR3 is the one TCRdb lists. The rearrangement links TRBV19 to TRBJ1-2; the D call in the table, TRBD1, was not verified against the DNA. With termini counted, the CDR3 has 15 amino acids. Per the germline V gene, CDR1 is LNHDA and CDR2 is SQIVND (reference sequence). CDR3 region: CASSFMVGTGAPGTF.

The chain recombines TRBV29-1 with TRBJ2-2; 9 nucleotides match TRBD1. The CDR3 runs 11 residues. The V gene's germline CDR1 is SQVTM and CDR2 ANQGSEA. V trimming: 7 bases; J trimming: 8 bases; junction bases outside the gene matches: 2. The CDR3 sequence is CSGQGEGELFF. The CDR3 bases are TGCAGCGGACAGGGGGAAGGGGAGCTGTTTTTT.

The chain links TRBV30 to TRBJ1-1; 7 bases map to TRBD1. The CDR3 is 13 residues long. Germline trimming cut 3 bases from V and 5 bases from J; bases unmatched to any gene: 6. Germline loops: CDR1 GTSNPN, CDR2 SVGIG (reference sequence). This CDR3 reads CAWRQPGGTEAFF. Here the CDR3 DNA reads TGTGCCTGGAGACAGCCAGGGGGGACTGAAGCTTTCTTT.